Below are 16 T cell receptor beta chains sequenced from a single sample in a study of T-cell reconstitution after alpha-beta-depleted transplantation in children. Construction of the TCRbeta library involved unique molecular identifiers. TCRdb re-derived calls from the PCR reads in MiXCR, one entry per CDR3 protein. Of 73,000 or so distinct CDR3 sequences in the sample, over 4.5% were seen once. The input for sequencing was PBMCs, mostly from graft donor cells, taken 180 days after TCRalphabeta/CD19-depleted stem cell transplant. Every receptor here comes from a boy under two years old who had a stem cell transplant for acute myeloid leukemia, so the T cells may come from the graft donor.

This clonotype has a count of ten or more. This chain connects TRBV20-1 to TRBJ1-4; D call uncertain. The CDR3 totals 14 residues. In germline, CDR1 is DFQATT, CDR2 SNEGSKA (reference sequence). V gave up 1 base and J gave up 8 bases, with 14 bases separating them. DNA for the CDR3: TGCAGTGCTAGAGTCGTATGGGCCGGGGAAAAACTGTTTTTT. This codes for CSARVVWAGEKLFF.

This clonotype was counted ten times or more. The chain is built from TRBV25-1 and TRBJ1-6; TRBD1 is a possible D gene (5 bases). Germline V gene lookup returns CDR1 MGHDK and CDR2 SYGVNS. This CDR3 spans 17 amino acids. V lost 4 bases to trimming and J lost 3 bases, with 16 bases between them. The CDR3 region has the DNA TGTGCCAGCAGTGGGGCCCCAGGGATCGGCTATAATTCACCCCTCCACTTT. Translated: CASSGAPGIGYNSPLHF.

This clonotype was counted ten times or more. V gene TRBV4-3 combines with J gene TRBJ2-5; 9 nucleotides align to TRBD2. Germline CDR1 is LGHNA and CDR2 is YSLEER. This CDR3 is 17 amino acids long. Trimming cost V 1 base and J 1 base; bases outside gene matches: 7. The CDR3 here is CASSQVSSGGIQETQYF. The CDR3 DNA reads TGCGCCAGCAGCCAAGTATCCAGCGGGGGGATCCAAGAGACCCAGTACTTC.

This clonotype appeared many times. V is TRBV9 and J is TRBJ2-1; 8 bases line up with TRBD1. The CDR3 has 13 residues. Trimming removed 4 bases from V and 8 bases from J; junction bases left unmatched: 5. CDR1 is SGDLS and CDR2 is YYNGEE in the germline V gene. CDR3 sequence reads: CASSLGQGDEQFF. In DNA form, the CDR3 reads TGTGCCAGCAGCCTAGGACAGGGTGATGAGCAGTTCTTC.

In this sample, this clonotype turned up many times. The V and J genes are TRBV15 and TRBJ1-6; the D is unclear. The CDR3 totals 16 residues. Germline V gene lookup returns CDR1 LNHNV and CDR2 YYDKDF (reference sequence). Trimming left V 1 base short and J 7 bases short, with 14 bases between. In nucleotides, the CDR3 is TGTGCCACCAGCAGAGTCAGCGGGGTCAGCAATTCACCCCTCCACTTT. The encoded protein is CATSRVSGVSNSPLHF.

This clonotype was counted at least ten times. The chain couples TRBV18 to TRBJ2-3; 11 nucleotides match TRBD2. Germline lookup yields CDR1 KGHSH and CDR2 LQKENI. This CDR3 spans 15 amino acids. V lost 3 bases and J lost 4; bases outside the gene matches: 3. CDR3: CASSPIAGGPDTQYF. The CDR3 DNA sequence: TGTGCCAGCTCACCCATAGCGGGGGGGCCAGATACGCAGTATTTT.

This clonotype was observed at least ten times. The V and J genes are TRBV15 and TRBJ1-2; 7 nucleotides align to TRBD1. Germline V gene sequence: CDR1 LNHNV, CDR2 YYDKDF (reference sequence). Trimming removed 8 bases from V and 7 bases from J; junction bases left unmatched: 10. CDR3 size: 13 residues. The CDR3 sequence is CATRTLQGIGYTF. CDR3 nucleotide sequence: TGTGCCACCCGGACCTTACAGGGGATTGGCTACACCTTC.

There are many counts of this clonotype. V and J are TRBV30 and TRBJ2-1; D call uncertain. The germline CDR1 and CDR2 sequences are GTSNPN and SVGIG (reference sequence). This CDR3 spans 14 amino acids. The V end lost 0 bases, the J end lost 4 bases, and 10 bases lay between the germline ends. The CDR3: CAWSVRLQYNEQFF. The CDR3 coding sequence is TGTGCCTGGAGTGTACGTCTTCAATACAATGAGCAGTTCTTC.

This clonotype was counted at least ten times. The chain uses TRBV27 and TRBJ2-7; D perhaps matches TRBD1 (6 bases). The ends were cut back, 1 base at V and 6 bases at J, with 13 bases in the middle. Germline V CDR1 and CDR2: MNHEY, SMNVEV (reference sequence). The CDR3 runs to 14 residues. This chain's CDR3 is CASSLLGQSGEQYF. The DNA of the CDR3 is TGTGCCAGCAGTTTATTGGGACAAAGTGGCGAGCAGTACTTC.

This clonotype has ten or more counts. The chain carries TRBV5-1 and TRBJ1-1, with 9 bases matching TRBD1. Germline trimming cut 0 bases from V and 5 bases from J; bases unmatched to any gene: 5. The CDR3 totals 15 residues. Germline V lookup: CDR1 SGHRS, CDR2 YFSETQ. CDR3 protein: CASSLDRGPWTEAFF. CDR3 DNA sequence: TGCGCCAGCAGCTTGGACAGGGGGCCGTGGACTGAAGCTTTCTTT. Full variable domain (outside the CDR3, taken from reference TRBV5-1 and TRBJ1-1): KAGVTQTPRYLIKTRGQQVTLSCSPISGHRSVSWYQQTPGQGLQFLFEYFSETQRNKGNFPGRFSGRQFSNSRSEMNVSTLELGDSALYLCASSLDRGPWTEAFFGQGTRLTVV.

This clonotype was counted ten times or more. The chain uses TRBV9 and TRBJ2-3; 9 bases match TRBD1. With V trimmed by 4 bases and J by 4 bases, 4 bases remained unmatched. CDR1 and CDR2 (germline): SGDLS, YYNGEE. The CDR3 totals 14 residues. CDR3 in amino acids: CASSIRTGADTQYF. DNA for the CDR3: TGTGCCAGCAGCATACGGACAGGGGCAGATACGCAGTATTTT.

This clonotype was recorded at least ten times. The genes are TRBV20-1 and TRBJ1-3; D is perhaps TRBD1 (5 bases). V lost 1 base, J lost 4 bases, and 17 bases lay in between. The CDR3 extends over 16 amino acids. Germline CDR1 is DFQATT and CDR2 is SNEGSKA (reference sequence). The CDR3 loop is CSARGTPGTSGNTIYF. CDR3 DNA: TGCAGTGCTAGAGGTACCCCCGGGACCTCGGGAAACACCATATATTTT.

This clonotype has at least ten counts. The gene calls are TRBV11-2 and TRBJ1-6; no clear D gene. Germline loops: CDR1 SGHAT, CDR2 FQNNGV. The V end was cut by 5 bases, the J end by 0 bases, with 11 bases between. This CDR3 is built from 16 residues. CDR3 protein: CASSRGGSSYNSPLHF. In nucleotides, the CDR3 is TGTGCCAGCAGCCGGGGAGGGAGCTCCTATAATTCACCCCTCCACTTT.

This clonotype has a count of ten or more. This chain links TRBV20-1 with TRBJ2-7, with 13 bases identical to TRBD2. The germline V gene encodes CDR1 DFQATT and CDR2 SNEGSKA (reference sequence). Unmatched junction bases numbered 6, after V lost 3 bases and J lost 7 bases. The CDR3 is 14 amino acids. This CDR3 is CSASPGLAGVEQYF. The CDR3 nucleotides are TGCAGTGCTAGCCCTGGACTAGCGGGGGTAGAGCAGTACTTC.

This clonotype was detected many times. The chain joins TRBV25-1 to TRBJ2-1; D may be TRBD1 or TRBD2 (5 bases each). CDR3 length equals 12 residues. Germline V gene sequence: CDR1 MGHDK, CDR2 SYGVNS. Trimming took off 10 bases at V and 5 bases at J, with 12 bases between the two ends. In DNA form, the CDR3 reads TGTGCCACCAGCCGGGGCAACAATGAGCAGTTCTTC. Amino acid sequence: CATSRGNNEQFF.

The table lists this clonotype with many counts. The chain combines TRBV12-3 or TRBV12-4 with TRBJ2-3, with a weak D call TRBD2 (5 bases). V was cut by 6 bases and J by 6 bases, with 13 bases left in between. The CDR3 contains 13 residues. This CDR3 reads CASSPPRGDTQYF. Written as DNA, the CDR3 is TGTGCCAGCAGCCCCCCCAGAGGGGATACGCAGTATTTT.